These 29 T cell receptor beta chains originate from one sample sequenced in a study of T cell changes during pregnancy in multiple sclerosis. Method: immunoSEQ multiplex PCR; TCRdb's copy keeps in-frame clones and lacks some. The sample has approximately 83,000 clones; around 93% are singletons. This specimen consisted of peripheral blood, obtained in the first trimester of pregnancy. Source of these receptors: a female donor with multiple sclerosis, enrolled in a pregnancy study.

This clone was seen a single time. The genes are TRBV4-1 and TRBJ2-2; TRBD2 is a possible D gene (5 bases). Trimming pared 3 bases from V and 2 bases from J, leaving 13 bases between. Germline CDR1 is MGHRA and CDR2 is YSYEKL. CDR3 length equals 16 residues. CDR3 amino acids: CASSHPARLNTGELFF. DNA for the CDR3: TGCGCCAGCAGCCACCCGGCCCGACTAAACACCGGGGAGCTGTTTTTT.

The rearrangement uses TRBV10-2 and TRBJ1-1; perhaps TRBD1 as D (6 bases). Germline CDR1 reads WSHSY; CDR2 reads SAAADI. Trimming pared 3 bases from V and 5 bases from J, leaving 10 bases between. The CDR3 contains 13 residues. The chain's CDR3 is CASSDYTGTEAFF. The DNA for the CDR3 is TGCGCCAGCAGTGACTACACAGGGACTGAAGCTTTCTTT.

This clone was recorded once. The genes are TRBV11-2 and TRBJ1-3; D may be TRBD1 (5 bases). The CDR3 is 11 residues long. Germline V lookup: CDR1 SGHAT, CDR2 FQNNGV. Trimming took off 6 bases at V and 7 bases at J, with 7 bases between the two ends. CDR3 protein: CASSPGNTIYF. The CDR3 DNA follows: TGTGCCAGCAGTCCAGGGAACACCATATATTTT.

The V call is TRBV5-1, the J call TRBJ1-4, with 8 positions matching TRBD1. Germline CDR1 reads SGHRS; CDR2 reads YFSETQ. This CDR3 comprises 15 residues. V gave up 4 bases and J gave up 3 bases; unmatched junction bases: 5. The CDR3 loop is CASSLRTGSNEKLFF. CDR3 nucleotide sequence: TGCGCCAGCAGCCTCCGGACAGGGTCTAATGAAAAACTGTTTTTT.

This chain joins TRBV2 and TRBJ1-1; 11 nucleotides match TRBD1. The V and J ends lost 2 bases and 5 bases, in that order; junction bases with no gene match: 16. This CDR3 contains 19 residues. Germline V gene data show CDR1 as SNHLY and CDR2 as FYNNEI. The CDR3 DNA sequence: TGTGCCAGCAGTGAAAGTGCCGGGGACAGGGGGTACGTCATTACTGAAGCTTTCTTT. Its translation: CASSESAGDRGYVITEAFF.

This chain links TRBV7-2 with TRBJ1-1; the D is unclear. CDR1 and CDR2 (germline): SGHTA, FQGNSA. The CDR3 is 15 amino acids. V lost 5 bases, J lost 5 bases, and 18 bases lay in between. The CDR3, as DNA: TGTGCCAGCAGCCCGGAAGAGGGCTTGCGGACTGAAGCTTTCTTT. Amino acids: CASSPEEGLRTEAFF.

Only one count was recorded for this clone. The rearrangement links TRBV5-1 to TRBJ2-7, with 8 bases aligning to TRBD2. Trimming cost V 4 bases and J 2 bases; bases outside gene matches: 17. Per the germline V gene, CDR1 is SGHRS and CDR2 is YFSETQ. CDR3 length: 18 amino acids. The CDR3 loop reads CASSLGRARGTSTYEQYF. The CDR3 DNA is TGCGCCAGCAGCCTGGGGAGGGCGCGGGGGACTAGTACCTACGAGCAGTACTTC.

This clone came up once. V and J are TRBV5-6 and TRBJ2-1, with D possibly matching TRBD2 (6 bases). Trimming shortened V by 2 bases and J by 6 bases, and 15 bases separated the two germline ends. This CDR3 region has 15 residues. Looked up from germline, CDR1 is SGHDT and CDR2 is YYEEEE. The CDR3: CASSFVEGPVNEQFF. Here the CDR3 DNA reads TGTGCCAGCAGCTTCGTGGAGGGGCCTGTCAATGAGCAGTTCTTC.

The gene calls are TRBV11-2 and TRBJ2-7; TRBD1 matches at 10 bases. The CDR3 covers 15 residues. V was clipped by 5 bases and J by 1 base; unmatched bases: 5. Germline V gives CDR1 SGHAT, CDR2 FQNNGV. The CDR3 is CASSNDRGRSYEQYF. In DNA form, the CDR3 reads TGTGCCAGCAGCAACGACAGGGGGCGATCCTACGAGCAGTACTTC.

The chain uses TRBV19 and TRBJ2-7; perhaps TRBD1 as D (5 bases). Between the trimmed V and J ends, which lost 6 bases and 4 bases, there was a span of 16 bases. The germline V gene encodes CDR1 LNHDA and CDR2 SQIVND (reference sequence). CDR3 length: 14 amino acids. The DNA for the CDR3 is TGTGCCAGTAGCCCCGGACACCTATCTTACGAGCAGTACTTC. Protein sequence: CASSPGHLSYEQYF.

The chain recombines TRBV19 with TRBJ1-5, with D perhaps matching TRBD1 (6 bases). Deletions cut 3 bases from V and 6 bases from J, with 24 bases between. This CDR3 is built from 18 residues. Germline CDR1 LNHDA, CDR2 SQIVND (reference sequence). The CDR3, as DNA: TGTGCCAGTAGTATTTCAGGTTCTACCAGGGGTTTCGGTCAGCCCCAGCATTTT. Protein: CASSISGSTRGFGQPQHF.

The chain joins TRBV19 to TRBJ2-1; D gene uncertain. This CDR3 spans 14 amino acids. V gave up 4 bases and J gave up 7 bases, with 14 bases separating them. Germline V gene lookup returns CDR1 LNHDA and CDR2 SQIVND (reference sequence). CDR3 coding DNA: TGTGCCAGTAGTAGTGACGGGTTAAGGAATGAGCAGTTCTTC. This codes for CASSSDGLRNEQFF.

V gene TRBV5-5 combines with J gene TRBJ2-3, with TRBD2 matching 9 bases. The CDR3 is made up of 15 amino acids. CDR1 is SGHKS and CDR2 is YYEKEE in the germline V gene (reference sequence). Trimming at V came to 3 bases and at J to 4 bases, leaving 6 bases not matched to a gene. Here the CDR3 DNA reads TGTGCCAGCAGCTCGCAAGCGGGGGGTGCAGATACGCAGTATTTT. It is translated as CASSSQAGGADTQYF.

This rearrangement joins TRBV6-6 to TRBJ2-3; a possible D gene is TRBD2 (6 bases). Germline V lookup: CDR1 MNHNY, CDR2 SVGAGI (reference sequence). There are 14 residues in the CDR3. With 0 bases removed from V and 3 bases from J, the gap between germline ends came to 7 bases. The CDR3 protein is CASSYSLATDTQYF. The DNA of the CDR3 is TGTGCCAGCAGTTACTCCCTAGCGACAGATACGCAGTATTTT.

Within the sample, this clone is medium-sized (0.01 to 0.1%). The rearrangement joins TRBV7-2 to TRBJ1-2; 11 nucleotides match TRBD1. After removal of 3 bases from V and 8 bases from J, the junction contained 5 bases not matched to a gene. Germline loops: CDR1 SGHTA, CDR2 FQGNSA. The CDR3 length is 14 residues. The chain's CDR3 is CASSFRDRGDGYTF. DNA of the CDR3: TGTGCCAGCAGCTTCCGGGACAGGGGGGACGGCTACACCTTC.

The rearrangement joins TRBV6-5 to TRBJ1-1; D is possibly TRBD1 (5 bases). V lost 4 bases, J lost 4 bases, and 10 bases lay in between. The germline gives CDR1 MNHEY, CDR2 SVGAGI. The CDR3 consists of 13 residues. Here the CDR3 DNA reads TGTGCCAGCAGTTCTAATAGGGGCACTGAAGCTTTCTTT. Protein sequence: CASSSNRGTEAFF.

J is TRBJ2-7 and V is TRBV2; 12 bases are shared with TRBD1. Losses at the gene ends were 7 bases for V and 4 bases for J; bases not matched to a gene: 11. The germline CDR1 and CDR2 sequences are SNHLY and FYNNEI. CDR3 size: 16 residues. CDR3 sequence: CASTPRWGQGAYEQYF. The CDR3 region has the DNA TGTGCCAGCACTCCGAGATGGGGACAGGGGGCTTACGAGCAGTACTTC. Supplemented by reference TRBV2 and TRBJ2-7, the full variable domain reads EPEVTQTPSHQVTQMGQEVILRCVPISNHLYFYWYRQILGQKVEFLVSFYNNEISEKSEIFDDQFSVERPDGSNFTLKIRSTKLEDSAMYFCASTPRWGQGAYEQYFGPGTRLTVT.

This sequence joins TRBV27 and TRBJ2-7; 10 bases match TRBD1. From germline, CDR1 is MNHEY and CDR2 SMNVEV (reference sequence). This CDR3 has 15 amino acids. Unmatched junction bases numbered 7, after V lost 4 bases and J lost 4 bases. The CDR3: CASSSWTGGGYEQYF. The CDR3, as DNA: TGTGCCAGCAGTTCCTGGACAGGGGGAGGGTACGAGCAGTACTTC.

The chain combines TRBV4-1 with TRBJ1-2, with D possibly matching TRBD1 (6 bases). CDR1 MGHRA and CDR2 YSYEKL come from the germline V gene. The germline V and J ends were trimmed by 3 bases and 3 bases, with 17 bases remaining between them. The CDR3 covers 16 residues. The DNA of the CDR3 is TGCGCCAGCAGCCAGGAAGCTCACCAGGGGTACTATGGCTACACCTTC. As protein: CASSQEAHQGYYGYTF.

V is TRBV13 and J is TRBJ2-1; D is unresolved. Trimming pared 5 bases from V and 4 bases from J, leaving 24 bases between. Germline CDR1 is PRHDT and CDR2 is FYEKMQ (reference sequence). CDR3 length equals 18 residues. The CDR3 coding sequence is TGTGCCAGCAGCCCGAGGTCCGACTCGCCGCAGCTGTACAATGAGCAGTTCTTC. Its protein is CASSPRSDSPQLYNEQFF.

On this clone itself: The sample contains more than one DNA sequence encoding this CDR3. This chain joins TRBV19 and TRBJ1-1; no firm D call. V gave up 1 base and J gave up 8 bases, with 5 bases separating them. Germline CDR1 reads LNHDA; CDR2 reads SQIVND (reference sequence). The CDR3 extends over 11 amino acids. The CDR3 spells CASSIGVEAFF. DNA for the CDR3: TGTGCCAGTAGTATAGGAGTCGAAGCTTTCTTT.

The J gene is TRBJ2-7, the V gene TRBV7-9; 10 bases are a match to TRBD1. Losses at the gene ends were 8 bases for V and 5 bases for J; bases not matched to a gene: 12. The CDR3 totals 15 residues. The germline V gene has CDR1 SEHNR and CDR2 FQNEAQ (reference sequence). The CDR3 nucleotides read TGTGCCAGCGAGGGATCGGGACAGGGGAACCACGAGCAGTACTTC. Translation gives CASEGSGQGNHEQYF.

The genes are TRBV7-3 and TRBJ1-3; D unresolved. The germline gives CDR1 SGHTA, CDR2 FQGTGA. The CDR3 has 13 amino acids. V lost 6 bases, J lost 0 bases, and 6 bases lay in between. CDR3 amino acids: CASSASSGNTIYF. The CDR3 nucleotides read TGTGCCAGCAGTGCGAGCTCTGGAAACACCATATATTTT.

The chain joins TRBV11-2 to TRBJ2-5; D is possibly TRBD2 (7 bases). The length of the CDR3 is 13 residues. CDR1 SGHAT and CDR2 FQNNGV come from the germline V gene. Deletions cut 5 bases from V and 6 bases from J, with 13 bases between. The CDR3: CASSTGTIQTQYF. The CDR3 DNA reads TGTGCCAGCAGCACAGGGACTATCCAGACCCAGTACTTC.

CDR3 amino acids: CASSFSRGPDIHEQYF. CDR3 nucleotide sequence: TGTGCCAGCAGTTTTAGCAGGGGCCCTGACATCCACGAGCAGTACTTC. The chain employs TRBV28 and TRBJ2-7; possible D gene TRBD1, 6 bases. The V gene lost 3 bases and the J gene lost 5 bases, with 20 bases spanning the gap. The germline gives CDR1 MDHEN, CDR2 SYDVKM. The CDR3 has 16 residues.

The genes are TRBV9 and TRBJ1-2; 8 bases map to TRBD1. The CDR3 spans 12 residues. Per germline, CDR1 SGDLS and CDR2 YYNGEE. The junction had 4 bases not matched to a gene; V was cut back by 4 bases and J by 8 bases. The CDR3 region is CASSSGGWGYTF. Here the CDR3 DNA reads TGTGCCAGCAGCTCAGGGGGCTGGGGCTACACCTTC.

V and J are TRBV18 and TRBJ1-1; the D gene is possibly TRBD1 (6 bases). The germline gives CDR1 KGHSH, CDR2 LQKENI. Trimming took 1 base from V and 3 from J, leaving 18 bases between them. There are 17 residues in the CDR3. The DNA for the CDR3 is TGTGCCAGCTCACCACGTACAGGGTTCGGTCTAGACACTGAAGCTTTCTTT. Protein sequence: CASSPRTGFGLDTEAFF.

This rearrangement joins TRBV19 to TRBJ1-5, with D unclear. The CDR3 totals 15 residues. V shed 5 bases and J shed 2 bases, with 13 bases lying between them. CDR1 is LNHDA, CDR2 SQIVND, per germline (reference sequence). CDR3 sequence reads: CASSLTVAGNQPQHF. DNA for the CDR3: TGTGCCAGTAGTTTGACGGTGGCGGGCAATCAGCCCCAGCATTTT.

V is TRBV5-4 and J is TRBJ2-7; 8 bases fit TRBD2. V dropped 0 bases and J dropped 2; count of bases not matched to a gene: 4. The germline V gene encodes CDR1 SGHNT and CDR2 YYREEE (reference sequence). The CDR3 covers 15 residues. In DNA form, the CDR3 reads TGTGCCAGCAGCTTGGGGACTAGCTACACCTACGAGCAGTACTTC. This gives the protein CASSLGTSYTYEQYF.